This T cell receptor (beta chain) was recovered during a study of blood T cell repertoires in COVID-19. Study-level background: Samples came from the United States, Italy and Spain, spanning acute and convalescent COVID-19. PBMCs, B-cell-depleted T cells, or T cells provided the cDNA or gDNA that made up the material.

Only one count was recorded for this clone. The authors' processing: Reference gene primer amplification gave estimated nucleated cell counts. Sequenced by immunoSEQ multiplex PCR; TCRdb stores in-frame clones only, minus some. D and trimming were read from the DNA, whereas the V and J calls and clone size are those reported in that table. Counted here are some 260,000 clones, 82% occurring once; the ten biggest clones make up 3.1%. This TCR was recovered from a woman aged 18 to 35 with acute or convalescent COVID-19. Sequencing used peripheral blood.

The CDR3 nucleotides read TGTGCCAGCAGCTCCGGACTAGCGGGGGGACAAGAGACCCAGTACTTC. Protein product: CASSSGLAGGQETQYF. The chain employs TRBV7-2 and TRBJ2-5; 14 nucleotides align to TRBD2. The CDR3 covers 16 residues. Germline CDR1 is SGHTA and CDR2 is FQGNSA. The junction had 3 bases not matched to a gene; V was cut back by 4 bases and J by 2 bases.